One T cell receptor beta chain is described in this entry. Its antigen is undetermined. This record belongs to a study of T cell repertoires and HLA-DP antigens. Using immunoSEQ multiplex PCR, the repertoire was profiled, and TCRdb retains in-frame clones only, with some absent. The profile shows approximately 90,000 clones, around nine tenths of them singletons. This CDR3 has 15 amino acids. V shed 2 bases and J 4 bases; nucleotides not matched to a gene: 2. The germline gives CDR1 MNHNY, CDR2 SVGAGI (reference sequence). The chain is built from TRBV6-6 and TRBJ1-4; 9 bases are a match to TRBD1. The material sequenced was CD4+ T cells from PBMCs. The receptor comes from a man aged 45-65 years in good health and CMV-seronegative. The CDR3 DNA is TGTGCCAGCAGTTACGGGGGACAGGGTAATGAAAAACTGTTTTTT. This gives the protein CASSYGGQGNEKLFF.